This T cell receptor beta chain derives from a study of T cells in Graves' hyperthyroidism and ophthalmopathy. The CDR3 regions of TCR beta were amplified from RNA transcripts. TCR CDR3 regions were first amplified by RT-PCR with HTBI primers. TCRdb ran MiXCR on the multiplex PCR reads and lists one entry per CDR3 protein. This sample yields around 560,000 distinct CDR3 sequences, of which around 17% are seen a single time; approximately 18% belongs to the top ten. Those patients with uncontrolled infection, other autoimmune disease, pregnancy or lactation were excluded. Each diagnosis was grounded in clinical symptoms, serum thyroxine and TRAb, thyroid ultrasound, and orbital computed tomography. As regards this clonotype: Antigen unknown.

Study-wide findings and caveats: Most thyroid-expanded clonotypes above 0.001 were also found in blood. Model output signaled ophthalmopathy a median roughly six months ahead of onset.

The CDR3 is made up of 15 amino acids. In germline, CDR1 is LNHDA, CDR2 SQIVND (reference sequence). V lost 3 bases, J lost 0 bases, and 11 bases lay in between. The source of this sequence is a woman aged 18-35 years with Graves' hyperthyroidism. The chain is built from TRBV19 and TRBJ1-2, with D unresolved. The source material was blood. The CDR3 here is CASSIGRQSNYGYTF. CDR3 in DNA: TGTGCCAGTAGTATTGGAAGGCAGTCTAACTATGGCTACACCTTC.